This TCR beta chain was found in a study of T cell responses to AZD1222 COVID-19 vaccine. In germline, CDR1 is SQVTM, CDR2 ANQGSEA. V lost 3 bases and J lost 7; bases outside the gene matches: 6. There are 14 residues in the CDR3. Sequencing was performed with immunoSEQ multiplex PCR; in TCRdb, only in-frame clones are kept and a portion is missing. This table has 73,000 or so clones, about 87% appearing once. Study results and limitations: The CD4 TCRs associated with vaccination extended across spike and predominated at 160-218 and 743-854.

In regard to this clone: Its antigen is as yet unknown.

The clonotype was recovered from an adult in good health. The chain recombines TRBV29-1 with TRBJ2-1, with 10 bases fitting TRBD2. The sequencing used peripheral blood, collected on day 0 of AZD1222 vaccination. The CDR3 DNA follows: TGCAGCGTTGAGGAGCGGGGGGGTTCAAATGAGCAGTTCTTC. This sequence encodes CSVEERGGSNEQFF.